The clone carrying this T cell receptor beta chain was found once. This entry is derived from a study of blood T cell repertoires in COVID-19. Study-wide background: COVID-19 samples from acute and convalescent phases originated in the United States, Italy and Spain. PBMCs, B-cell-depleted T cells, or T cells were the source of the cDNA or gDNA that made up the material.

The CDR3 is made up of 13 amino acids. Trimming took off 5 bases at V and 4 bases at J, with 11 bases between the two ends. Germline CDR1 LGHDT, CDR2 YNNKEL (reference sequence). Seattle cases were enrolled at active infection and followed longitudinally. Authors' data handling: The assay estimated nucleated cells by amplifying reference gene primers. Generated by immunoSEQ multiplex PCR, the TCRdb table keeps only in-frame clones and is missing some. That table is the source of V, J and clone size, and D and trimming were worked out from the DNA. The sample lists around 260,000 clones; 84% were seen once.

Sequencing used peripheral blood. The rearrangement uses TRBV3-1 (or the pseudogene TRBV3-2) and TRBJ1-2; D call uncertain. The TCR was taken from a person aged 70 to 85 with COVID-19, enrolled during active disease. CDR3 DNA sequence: TGTGCCAGCAGCGATAGAGGTTCCTATGGCTACACCTTC. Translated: CASSDRGSYGYTF.